The next 25 T cell receptor beta chains were all read from a single sample in a study of blood T cell repertoires in COVID-19. Produced via immunoSEQ multiplex PCR; TCRdb's table is partial and in-frame only. The sample has 110,000 to 150,000 clones, more than 85% seen once. Material: peripheral blood. The receptors here all came from a man in his sixties with active or convalescent COVID-19.

This sequence joins TRBV20-1 and TRBJ2-3; a weak D match, TRBD2 (6 bases). The CDR3 consists of 14 residues. V lost 3 bases and J lost 2, with 12 bases in between. The germline V gene encodes CDR1 DFQATT and CDR2 SNEGSKA (reference sequence). Here the CDR3 reads CSASERAHTDTQYF. CDR3 nucleotides: TGCAGTGCTAGTGAGCGGGCGCACACAGATACGCAGTATTTT.

This chain links TRBV18 with TRBJ2-7, with D perhaps TRBD1 (6 bases). Germline CDR1 reads KGHSH; CDR2 reads LQKENI. The CDR3 consists of 14 residues. V was trimmed by 6 bases and J by 2 bases, leaving 14 bases between them. The CDR3 DNA follows: TGTGCCAGCTCTTCTGGGAGACAGGCCTACGAGCAGTACTTC. Encoded protein: CASSSGRQAYEQYF.

The rearrangement joins TRBV2 to TRBJ2-1, with 7 bases that match TRBD2. Looked up from germline, CDR1 is SNHLY and CDR2 is FYNNEI. The CDR3 runs to 14 residues. J lost 0 bases, V lost 7 bases, and 3 bases had no gene match. The CDR3 region is CASNRGGSYNEQFF. As DNA, the CDR3 is TGTGCCAGCAATCGCGGGGGCTCCTACAATGAGCAGTTCTTC.

CDR3 DNA sequence: TGTGCCAGCAGTCGACAGGGAATATGGCTCCAGCATTTT. Its translation is CASSRQGIWLQHF. The chain carries TRBV28 and TRBJ1-5, with 7 bases lining up with TRBD1. The trim removed 5 bases at V and 12 bases at J, leaving 10 bases unmatched. Germline values: CDR1 MDHEN, CDR2 SYDVKM. The CDR3 spans 13 residues.

V gene TRBV5-6 combines with J gene TRBJ2-7, with a tentative D call TRBD2 (7 bases). CDR1 is SGHDT, CDR2 YYEEEE, per germline. The length of the CDR3 is 15 residues. V lost 4 bases, J lost 0 bases, and 14 bases lay in between. As DNA, the CDR3 is TGTGCCAGCAGCCCGGGGAGGGGGGGCTCCTACGAGCAGTACTTC. It codes for CASSPGRGGSYEQYF.

The chain's CDR3 is CASSHRRETYEQYF. CDR3 nucleotide sequence: TGTGCCAGCAGCCACCGCAGGGAAACCTACGAGCAGTACTTC. This chain connects TRBV5-5 to TRBJ2-7, with D perhaps matching TRBD1 (5 bases). The V gene lost 4 bases and the J gene lost 2 bases, with 13 bases spanning the gap. The CDR3 length is 14 residues. Per the germline V gene, CDR1 is SGHKS and CDR2 is YYEKEE (reference sequence).

This clone occurred a few times. The chain carries TRBV5-1 and TRBJ2-7; D is ambiguous. The CDR3 loop spans 13 amino acids. CDR1 and CDR2 (germline): SGHRS, YFSETQ. V gave up 3 bases and J gave up 6 bases, with 13 bases separating them. The CDR3 DNA reads as TGCGCCAGCAGCTCGGAGTCAGTCAGCGAGCAGTACTTC. Protein sequence: CASSSESVSEQYF.

V and J are TRBV30 and TRBJ1-2; 7 bases match TRBD1. Germline-derived CDR1 and CDR2 are GTSNPN and SVGIG (reference sequence). This CDR3 region has 11 residues. V shed 5 bases, J shed 8 bases, and the junction held 5 bases outside the gene matches. Here the CDR3 DNA reads TGTGCCTGGCCGACAGGGAAAGGCTACACCTTC. Residues: CAWPTGKGYTF.

This clone has a handful of counts. The chain links TRBV7-3 to TRBJ2-1; 7 bases are a match to TRBD1. Germline CDR1 reads SGHTA; CDR2 reads FQGTGA. J gave up 5 bases and V 4 bases, and 5 bases lay outside the gene matches. There are 14 residues in the CDR3. The CDR3 here is CASSSLDRDNEQFF. In DNA form, the CDR3 reads TGTGCCAGCAGCTCACTCGACAGGGACAATGAGCAGTTCTTC.

V and J are TRBV7-6 and TRBJ2-3; 9 bases fit TRBD2. The V segment lost 0 bases and the J segment 6 bases; nucleotides outside the gene matches: 10. CDR1 SGHVS and CDR2 FNYEAQ come from the germline V gene. The CDR3 runs to 17 residues. The CDR3 is CASSLAVSGGSGDTQYF. The CDR3 nucleotides read TGTGCCAGCAGCTTAGCGGTTAGCGGGGGCTCCGGCGATACGCAGTATTTT.

The CDR3 is CSASPHTDTQYF. CDR3 nucleotide sequence: TGCAGTGCTAGTCCCCACACAGATACGCAGTATTTT. The chain joins TRBV20-1 to TRBJ2-3; D is uncertain. Trimming cost V 3 bases and J 2 bases, with 6 bases left between them. The CDR3 has 12 residues. The germline CDR1 and CDR2 sequences are DFQATT and SNEGSKA (reference sequence).

V gene TRBV4-2 combines with J gene TRBJ2-1, with a weak D call TRBD1 (5 bases). There are 12 residues in the CDR3. Germline V gene sequence: CDR1 LGHNA, CDR2 YNFKEQ. Trimming removed 4 bases at V and 4 bases at J, with 5 bases between. The CDR3 loop is CASSPGYNEQFF. In DNA form, the CDR3 reads TGTGCCAGCAGCCCAGGGTACAATGAGCAGTTCTTC.

The chain employs TRBV29-1 and TRBJ2-5; 9 bases align to TRBD2. This CDR3 is 14 amino acids long. J gave up 5 bases and V 1 base, and 5 bases lay outside the gene matches. Per the germline V gene, CDR1 is SQVTM and CDR2 is ANQGSEA. The CDR3 DNA sequence: TGCAGCGTTGAAGTAGCGGGAGTCCGCGAGACCCAGTACTTC. Translating gives CSVEVAGVRETQYF.

The V gene is TRBV19, the J gene TRBJ1-1; 7 bases agree with TRBD1. This CDR3 has 14 amino acids. From germline, CDR1 is LNHDA and CDR2 SQIVND (reference sequence). V trimming: 9 bases; J trimming: 0 bases; junction bases outside the gene matches: 7. Written as DNA, the CDR3 is TGTGCCAGCACCCCGGGACAGATGAACACTGAAGCTTTCTTT. Residues: CASTPGQMNTEAFF.

The gene calls are TRBV29-1 and TRBJ2-2; 14 nucleotides line up with TRBD2. V gave up 7 bases and J gave up 7 bases; unmatched junction bases: 8. This CDR3 is built from 15 residues. Germline-derived CDR1 and CDR2 are SQVTM and ANQGSEA. CDR3 region: CSAWTSGGQGGELFF. CDR3 nucleotide sequence: TGCAGCGCCTGGACTAGCGGGGGGCAGGGCGGGGAGCTGTTTTTT.

This clone was seen more than once but under ten times. The V gene is TRBV7-2, the J gene TRBJ2-7; possible D gene TRBD1, 6 bases. This CDR3 contains 13 residues. Germline CDR1 SGHTA, CDR2 FQGNSA. With 4 bases removed from V and 7 bases from J, the gap between germline ends came to 14 bases. The CDR3 here is CASSSQLTGEQYF. The CDR3 DNA reads TGTGCCAGCAGCTCCCAACTAACAGGGGAGCAGTACTTC.

This chain joins TRBV18 and TRBJ1-6; D is unresolved. V was clipped by 3 bases and J by 4 bases, with 10 bases between them. The CDR3 consists of 15 residues. In germline, CDR1 is KGHSH, CDR2 LQKENI. CDR3 bases: TGTGCCAGCTCACCCGAGGGCGGTTATAATTCACCCCTCCACTTT. It encodes CASSPEGGYNSPLHF.

The V gene is TRBV4-1, the J gene TRBJ2-2; D unclear. The germline gives CDR1 MGHRA, CDR2 YSYEKL. The V end lost 0 bases, the J end lost 2 bases, and 10 bases lay between the germline ends. The CDR3 sequence is 16 residues long. The CDR3 sequence: CASSQEGSINTGELFF. In DNA, the CDR3 is TGCGCCAGCAGCCAAGAGGGTAGCATCAACACCGGGGAGCTGTTTTTT.

V usage is TRBV6-2 or TRBV6-3 and J usage is TRBJ2-5; D possibly corresponds to TRBD2 (5 bases). Per the germline V gene, CDR1 is MNHEY and CDR2 is SVGEGT. The CDR3 contains 13 residues. Trimming shortened V by 4 bases and J by 2 bases, and 8 bases separated the two germline ends. This CDR3 reads CASSWTSQETQYF. The CDR3 coding sequence is TGTGCCAGCAGTTGGACTTCTCAAGAGACCCAGTACTTC.

V usage is TRBV28 and J usage is TRBJ1-2; weak D call: TRBD1 (5 bases). V dropped 5 bases and J dropped 8 bases, with 27 bases sitting between them. The CDR3 consists of 17 residues. In germline, CDR1 is MDHEN, CDR2 SYDVKM. Written as DNA, the CDR3 is TGTGCCAGCAGTCAGTCTATAATCGGGGGGTGGGCCGGCGGCTACACCTTC. As protein: CASSQSIIGGWAGGYTF.

This rearrangement joins TRBV27 to TRBJ1-6; maybe TRBD1 (6 bases). The CDR3 runs to 18 residues. Germline V lookup: CDR1 MNHEY, CDR2 SMNVEV (reference sequence). The germline V and J ends were trimmed by 4 bases and 7 bases, with 23 bases remaining between them. CDR3 loop: CASSSAGGGGPVNSPLHF. In nucleotides, the CDR3 is TGTGCCAGCAGTTCCGCCGGGGGCGGGGGGCCCGTAAATTCACCCCTCCACTTT.

The V gene is TRBV7-3, the J gene TRBJ2-7, with 11 bases fitting TRBD1. The CDR3 covers 15 residues. The V segment lost 5 bases and the J segment 5 bases; nucleotides outside the gene matches: 8. Looked up from germline, CDR1 is SGHTA and CDR2 is FQGTGA. CDR3 nucleotides: TGTGCCAGCAGCAATCGGACAGGGGGCTATAACGAGCAGTACTTC. Translating it yields CASSNRTGGYNEQYF.

The rearrangement uses TRBV7-2 and TRBJ1-6, with D perhaps TRBD1 (6 bases). Trimming shortened V by 5 bases and J by 2 bases, and 7 bases separated the two germline ends. This CDR3 is built from 14 residues. Germline V gene lookup returns CDR1 SGHTA and CDR2 FQGNSA. The CDR3 loop is CASSGDTYNSPLHF. The CDR3 DNA reads TGTGCCAGCAGCGGGGACACCTATAATTCACCCCTCCACTTT.

This clone showed up just once. V and J are TRBV28 and TRBJ2-3, with D perhaps matching TRBD1 (5 bases). Germline V CDR1 and CDR2: MDHEN, SYDVKM. The V end lost 6 bases, the J end lost 4 bases, and 20 bases lay between the germline ends. The CDR3 loop spans 16 amino acids. Here the CDR3 reads CASRAGGRVNADTQYF. CDR3 DNA sequence: TGTGCCAGCAGGGCTGGTGGCAGGGTTAATGCAGATACGCAGTATTTT. The variable domain in full, completed from reference TRBV28 and TRBJ2-3, reads DVKVTQSSRYLVKRTGEKVFLECVQDMDHENMFWYRQDPGLGLRLIYFSYDVKMKEKGDIPEGYSVSREKKERFSLILESASTNQTSMYLCASRAGGRVNADTQYFGPGTRLTVL.

The chain has TRBV6-1 and TRBJ1-2, with D possibly being TRBD1 (5 bases). Germline CDR1 is MNHNS and CDR2 is SASEGT. V dropped 2 bases and J dropped 8 bases, with 12 bases sitting between them. This CDR3 spans 13 amino acids. The CDR3 DNA is TGTGCCAGCAGTGAATGGGGCAAACTAGGCTACACCTTC. Translating gives CASSEWGKLGYTF.